These 30 T cell receptor beta chains share one sample of origin, sequenced in a study of human T cells and chemical hapten exposure. Time point specified: patch test 1, 2 weeks after DPC sensitization. Treatment of the sample: therapeutic diphenylcyclopropenone sensitization with weekly scalp DPC. TCRdb processed the RACE reads anew with MiXCR; each CDR3 protein has one entry. The sample has 340,000 or so distinct CDR3 sequences, around 7% seen once. This material consisted of whole blood, taken in connection with sensitization to the hapten diphenylcyclopropenone (DPC). The receptors shown here come from a woman aged 18-35 years with alopecia areata. Some clones in this sample may be carry-over from other donors' samples.

This clonotype was found a few times. In DNA form, the CDR3 reads TGTGCCATCAGTGGACTAGCGGGGGCCCAATCCACAGATACGCAGTATTTT. Protein sequence: CAISGLAGAQSTDTQYF. This sequence joins TRBV10-3 and TRBJ2-3, with TRBD2 matching 12 bases. V shed 4 bases, J shed 2 bases, and the junction held 7 bases outside the gene matches. CDR3 size: 17 residues. Per germline, CDR1 ENHRY and CDR2 SYGVKD.

This clonotype has a count of ten or more. This chain connects TRBV28 to TRBJ2-3, with D perhaps TRBD2 (5 bases). The CDR3 has 15 residues. The V end was cut by 6 bases, the J end by 5 bases, with 18 bases between. Germline V lookup: CDR1 MDHEN, CDR2 SYDVKM. CDR3 sequence reads: CASSSLARTEDTQYF. Written as DNA, the CDR3 is TGTGCCAGCAGCTCCCTCGCCCGGACTGAAGATACGCAGTATTTT.

This clonotype was observed a handful of times. The genes are TRBV6-5 and TRBJ1-1; D gene uncertain. V was trimmed by 4 bases and J by 0 bases, leaving 9 bases between them. Per germline, CDR1 MNHEY and CDR2 SVGAGI. The CDR3 loop spans 14 amino acids. The CDR3 DNA follows: TGTGCCAGCAGTTCAAACACCCTGAACACTGAAGCTTTCTTT. Protein: CASSSNTLNTEAFF.

This clonotype turned up a few times. J is TRBJ1-6 and V is TRBV7-9; D may be TRBD1 (6 bases). CDR3 length equals 16 residues. V dropped 5 bases and J dropped 7 bases, with 18 bases sitting between them. Germline lookup yields CDR1 SEHNR and CDR2 FQNEAQ (reference sequence). The CDR3 is CASSVRAGTQNSPLHF. Here the CDR3 DNA reads TGTGCCAGCAGCGTAAGAGCCGGGACACAAAATTCACCCCTCCACTTT.

This clonotype turned up a few times. The V call is TRBV2, the J call TRBJ2-4; D ambiguous. Germline V gene data show CDR1 as SNHLY and CDR2 as FYNNEI. Deletions cut 1 base from V and 0 bases from J, with 10 bases between. The CDR3 contains 16 residues. The CDR3 here is CASSEDHSLAKNIQYF. CDR3 nucleotides: TGTGCCAGCAGTGAAGATCACAGCTTAGCCAAAAACATTCAGTACTTC.

This clonotype has just a few counts. The CDR3 nucleotides are TGTGCCATCAGTCCACATCATGACAGCTATGGCTACACCTTC. This translates into CAISPHHDSYGYTF. The chain has TRBV10-3 and TRBJ1-2, with D possibly being TRBD1 (5 bases). Germline V gene sequence: CDR1 ENHRY, CDR2 SYGVKD. The CDR3 runs to 14 residues. V shed 5 bases and J shed 4 bases, with 14 bases lying between them.

This clonotype was observed a handful of times. This chain links TRBV19 with TRBJ1-5; possible D gene TRBD1, 5 bases. The CDR3 is made up of 16 amino acids. V gave up 4 bases and J gave up 0 bases, with 13 bases separating them. Germline-derived CDR1 and CDR2 are LNHDA and SQIVND (reference sequence). The CDR3 loop is CASSRGDPVSNQPQHF. Written as DNA, the CDR3 is TGTGCCAGTAGTAGGGGGGATCCCGTTAGCAATCAGCCCCAGCATTTT.

This clonotype was counted between two and nine times. The chain is built from TRBV12-3 or TRBV12-4 and TRBJ2-2, with a tentative D call TRBD1 (6 bases). The CDR3 sequence is 13 residues long. The V end was cut by 4 bases, the J end by 7 bases, with 10 bases between. The chain's CDR3 is CASSYTGFGELFF. The DNA of the CDR3 is TGTGCCAGCAGTTACACAGGGTTCGGGGAGCTGTTTTTT.

This chain connects TRBV6-6 to TRBJ2-1; the D is unclear. Germline V lookup: CDR1 MNHNY, CDR2 SVGAGI (reference sequence). This CDR3 comprises 11 residues. The V and J ends lost 2 bases and 8 bases respectively, with 4 bases between them. CDR3 sequence reads: CASSYGDEQFF. Here the CDR3 DNA reads TGTGCCAGCAGTTACGGCGATGAGCAGTTCTTC.

Ten or more counts support this clonotype. The rearrangement uses TRBV12-3 or TRBV12-4 and TRBJ1-1; the D is unclear. The CDR3 extends over 14 amino acids. Trimming removed 7 bases at V and 0 bases at J, with 12 bases between. The CDR3 nucleotides read TGTGCCAGCACTCACAGAGGGATGAACACTGAAGCTTTCTTT. It translates to CASTHRGMNTEAFF.

Ten or more counts support this clonotype. The chain has TRBV11-2 and TRBJ2-4; TRBD1 agrees at 8 bases. Germline CDR1 is SGHAT and CDR2 is FQNNGV. The CDR3 length is 14 residues. V lost 4 bases and J lost 8; bases outside the gene matches: 7. DNA of the CDR3: TGTGCCAGCAGCTCTACCGGGACAGGATACATTCAGTACTTC. Its protein product is CASSSTGTGYIQYF.

This clonotype has just a few counts. CDR3 coding DNA: TGTGCCACCAGCAGCAGCAGGGTCTTCTACGAGCAGTACTTC. Encoded protein: CATSSSRVFYEQYF. The V call is TRBV15, the J call TRBJ2-7, with D perhaps TRBD1 (5 bases). Germline CDR1 is LNHNV and CDR2 is YYDKDF (reference sequence). Trimming shortened V by 3 bases and J by 3 bases, and 12 bases separated the two germline ends. This CDR3 comprises 14 residues.

This clonotype has a handful of counts. V gene TRBV28 combines with J gene TRBJ2-3; D is uncertain. V was cut by 6 bases and J by 9 bases, with 16 bases left in between. Germline CDR1 reads MDHEN; CDR2 reads SYDVKM. This CDR3 region has 13 residues. CDR3 nucleotide sequence: TGTGCCAGCAGCTCCCCGGGCCCCCTGACGCAGTATTTT. It specifies CASSSPGPLTQYF.

The J gene is TRBJ2-3, the V gene TRBV20-1, with D tentatively TRBD2 (6 bases). Germline CDR1 and CDR2: DFQATT and SNEGSKA (reference sequence). The CDR3 is made up of 13 amino acids. Trimming pared 6 bases from V and 0 bases from J, leaving 10 bases between. In DNA, the CDR3 is TGCAGTGCCAGCGGGCATAGCACAGATACGCAGTATTTT. Its protein product is CSASGHSTDTQYF.

V gene TRBV28 combines with J gene TRBJ1-5; possible D gene TRBD1, 5 bases. Per the germline V gene, CDR1 is MDHEN and CDR2 is SYDVKM. The CDR3 contains 14 residues. V lost 2 bases and J lost 4, with 9 bases in between. The CDR3 bases are TGTGCCAGCAGTTTACCAGGGACTAATCAGCCCCAGCATTTT. It codes for CASSLPGTNQPQHF.

This clonotype was detected a few times. V gene TRBV6-2 or TRBV6-3 combines with J gene TRBJ2-2, with 10 positions matching TRBD2. The CDR3 spans 16 residues. CDR1 and CDR2 from the germline V gene are MNHEY and SVGEGT. Trimming removed 5 bases from V and 6 bases from J; junction bases left unmatched: 9. CDR3 sequence: CASSQRGGRSAGELFF. Written as DNA, the CDR3 is TGTGCCAGCAGTCAGCGGGGGGGCCGGTCCGCCGGGGAGCTGTTTTTT.

The V gene is TRBV12-3 or TRBV12-4, the J gene TRBJ1-3; TRBD1 is a possible D gene (6 bases). V was shortened by 10 bases and J by 2 bases, with 12 bases between the two germline ends. The CDR3 spans 13 residues. Here the CDR3 reads CANGQLTGNTIYF. In DNA form, the CDR3 reads TGTGCCAATGGACAGCTGACTGGAAACACCATATATTTT.

Many counts were recorded for this clonotype. The chain employs TRBV6-6 and TRBJ1-6; a weak D match, TRBD1 (6 bases). The V and J ends lost 3 bases and 7 bases respectively, with 16 bases between them. This CDR3 comprises 16 residues. Germline values: CDR1 MNHNY, CDR2 SVGAGI (reference sequence). CDR3 amino acids: CASSYSGGVRNSPLHF. CDR3 DNA: TGTGCCAGCAGTTATTCGGGGGGCGTTAGGAATTCACCCCTCCACTTT.

There are many counts of this clonotype. This sequence joins TRBV18 and TRBJ1-1; D remains unclear. The V gene lost 2 bases and the J gene lost 0 bases, with 7 bases spanning the gap. The CDR3 totals 14 residues. Germline values: CDR1 KGHSH, CDR2 LQKENI. The CDR3 sequence: CASSPRPMNTEAFF. CDR3 bases: TGTGCCAGCTCACCAAGGCCCATGAACACTGAAGCTTTCTTT.

This clonotype was picked up a small number of times. The rearrangement uses TRBV5-1 and TRBJ2-5; D is undetermined. Germline CDR1 and CDR2: SGHRS and YFSETQ. The CDR3 loop spans 14 amino acids. Trimming took off 1 base at V and 1 base at J, with 8 bases between the two ends. The CDR3 is CASSLFGVQETQYF. The CDR3, as DNA: TGCGCCAGCAGCTTGTTTGGGGTCCAAGAGACCCAGTACTTC.

The table lists this clonotype with a few counts. V and J are TRBV7-9 and TRBJ2-5, with 8 bases lining up with TRBD1. This CDR3 has 16 amino acids. V gave up 5 bases and J gave up 3 bases; unmatched junction bases: 11. Germline loops: CDR1 SEHNR, CDR2 FQNEAQ (reference sequence). The CDR3 reads CASSPEMAQGEETQYF. The CDR3 DNA is TGTGCCAGCAGCCCGGAGATGGCACAGGGGGAAGAGACCCAGTACTTC. The variable domain in full, with the rest retrieved from reference TRBV7-9 and TRBJ2-5, is DTGVSQNPRHKITKRGQNVTFRCDPISEHNRLYWYRQTLGQGPEFLTYFQNEAQLEKSRLLSDRFSAERPKGSFSTLEIQRTEQGDSAMYLCASSPEMAQGEETQYFGPGTRLLVL.

In its sample, this clonotype was seen once. Being one base from a much bigger clone, this may be a read error. This rearrangement joins TRBV3-1 to TRBJ2-3, with D unclear. V was clipped by 4 bases and J by 2 bases, with 7 bases between them. CDR1 is LGHDT, CDR2 YNNKEL, per germline (reference sequence). CDR3 length: 13 amino acids. This CDR3 reads CASSPYNTDTQYF. The CDR3 coding sequence is TGTGCCAGCAGCCCCTACAACACAGATACGCAGTATTTT.

There are many counts of this clonotype. This CDR3 is CSARGTGDTQYF. In DNA form, the CDR3 reads TGCAGTGCTAGGGGGACTGGAGATACGCAGTATTTT. V and J are TRBV20-1 and TRBJ2-3, with D tentatively TRBD2 (6 bases). Germline CDR1 reads DFQATT; CDR2 reads SNEGSKA (reference sequence). The CDR3 is made up of 12 amino acids. V was trimmed by 3 bases and J by 5 bases, leaving 9 bases between them.

This clonotype was counted at least ten times. This CDR3 reads CASRGQGLDNSPLHF. Here the CDR3 DNA reads TGTGCCAGCAGGGGACAGGGGCTGGATAATTCACCCCTCCACTTT. The chain is built from TRBV6-6 and TRBJ1-6; 10 nucleotides align to TRBD1. The CDR3 has 15 residues. Germline-derived CDR1 and CDR2 are MNHNY and SVGAGI (reference sequence). The V gene end was trimmed by 6 bases and the J gene end by 5 bases; junction bases not matched to a gene: 4.

This chain links TRBV5-1 with TRBJ2-7, with 10 bases matching TRBD2. Germline CDR1 SGHRS, CDR2 YFSETQ. J was trimmed by 5 bases and V by 3 bases; bases with no gene match: 8. CDR3 length: 15 amino acids. CDR3 sequence reads: CASSSTSGTADEQYF. The DNA of the CDR3 is TGCGCCAGCAGCTCTACTAGCGGGACCGCGGACGAGCAGTACTTC.

The rearrangement uses TRBV6-2 or TRBV6-3 and TRBJ1-1, with 8 nucleotides matching TRBD1. The CDR3 loop spans 12 amino acids. After removal of 6 bases from V and 9 bases from J, the junction contained 6 bases not matched to a gene. CDR1 and CDR2 (germline): MNHEY, SVGEGT. The CDR3 nucleotides read TGTGCCAGCAGCCAAGGACAGGGTCAAGCTTTCTTT. Translation: CASSQGQGQAFF.

In this sample, this clonotype turned up many times. The chain is built from TRBV6-6 and TRBJ2-1, with TRBD1 matching 8 bases. V shed 7 bases and J 5 bases; nucleotides not matched to a gene: 4. The CDR3 has 13 residues. CDR1 is MNHNY and CDR2 is SVGAGI in the germline V gene (reference sequence). The CDR3 DNA reads TGTGCCAGCACCCCGGACAGGGACAATGAGCAGTTCTTC. Its protein product is CASTPDRDNEQFF.

This clonotype was counted only a few times. V and J are TRBV12-3 or TRBV12-4 and TRBJ2-1, with unresolved D. The CDR3 contains 16 residues. Deletions cut 6 bases from V and 5 bases from J, with 20 bases between. CDR3 amino acids: CASSLRRSSRNNEQFF. CDR3 bases: TGTGCCAGCAGCTTACGGCGCAGCTCCCGAAACAATGAGCAGTTCTTC.

This clonotype has more than one count but fewer than ten. The chain recombines TRBV12-3 or TRBV12-4 with TRBJ2-1, with TRBD2 matching 7 bases. Trimming removed 6 bases from V and 8 bases from J; junction bases left unmatched: 7. The CDR3 contains 13 residues. CDR3 loop: CASRGAGPDEQFF. CDR3 sequence (DNA): TGTGCCAGCAGAGGAGCGGGGCCAGATGAGCAGTTCTTC.

Details on this clonotype: Germline is not matched at one junction end, which may reflect a read error. This chain uses TRBV7-7 with TRBJ2-3; TRBD2 matches 7 bases. Germline V CDR1 and CDR2: SSHAT, FNYEAQ (reference sequence). This CDR3 spans 16 amino acids. CDR3 amino acids: CASSLSGGSGIDTQYF. Here the CDR3 DNA reads TGTGCTAGCAGCTTGTCCGGGGGGTCTGGGATAGATACGCAGTATTTT.